This T cell receptor (beta chain) came from a study of graft-versus-host responses after intestinal transplantation. Overall study: Transplant recipients had multivisceral, liver-intestinal, or isolated intestinal grafts. Anti-thymocyte globulin induction, then tacrolimus and steroids for 3 to 4 years, went to all recipients.

Generated by immunoSEQ multiplex PCR, the TCRdb table keeps only in-frame clones and is missing some. Of just over 8,000 clones in the sample, 60% to 70% were seen once. Lamina propria and intraepithelial lymphocytes were released by processing graft tissue. Notes on this clone: Its specificity is not known.

This CDR3 spans 15 amino acids. Per the germline V gene, CDR1 is MNHNS and CDR2 is SASEGT. Trimming shortened V by 5 bases and J by 2 bases, and 13 bases separated the two germline ends. General study results and limits: Across patients carrying graft-donor T cell macrochimerism, allografts held high graft-versus-host to host-versus-graft clonal ratios. GvH clones appeared in recipient marrow, some first in ileum or blood.

V is TRBV6-1 and J is TRBJ2-1, with unresolved D. This clonotype originated in a human patient who received an intestinal transplant, so some T cells may come from the graft donor. Sequenced here: ileum tissue, sampled around 460 days after transplant. In DNA, the CDR3 is TGTGCCAGCAGTCCGCGGTGGGTCCCCTACAATGAGCAGTTCTTC. Protein: CASSPRWVPYNEQFF.